This T cell receptor (beta chain) was observed in a study of cytomegalovirus exposure and HLA in healthy donors. Amplification used 60 Vbeta primers and 13 Jbeta primers. The data were produced by immunoSEQ multiplex PCR, yet TCRdb's version contains in-frame clones alone and is incomplete. The data contain under 150,000 clones, 80% to 85% of them seen just once; the ten biggest clones take up about 2.6%. This clone has more than one count but fewer than ten. The V gene's germline CDR1 is MNHNY and CDR2 SVGAGI (reference sequence). V shed 0 bases, J shed 7 bases, and the junction held 4 bases outside the gene matches. CDR3 length equals 15 residues.

The origin of this receptor is a boy between 2 and 15 years old in good health and CMV-seronegative. Sequencing was performed on PBMCs. The chain is built from TRBV6-6 and TRBJ1-1, with 11 bases lining up with TRBD1. The CDR3 nucleotides are TGTGCCAGCAGTTACTCCGGGGACAGGGGGGATGAAGCTTTCTTT. Its translation is CASSYSGDRGDEAFF.